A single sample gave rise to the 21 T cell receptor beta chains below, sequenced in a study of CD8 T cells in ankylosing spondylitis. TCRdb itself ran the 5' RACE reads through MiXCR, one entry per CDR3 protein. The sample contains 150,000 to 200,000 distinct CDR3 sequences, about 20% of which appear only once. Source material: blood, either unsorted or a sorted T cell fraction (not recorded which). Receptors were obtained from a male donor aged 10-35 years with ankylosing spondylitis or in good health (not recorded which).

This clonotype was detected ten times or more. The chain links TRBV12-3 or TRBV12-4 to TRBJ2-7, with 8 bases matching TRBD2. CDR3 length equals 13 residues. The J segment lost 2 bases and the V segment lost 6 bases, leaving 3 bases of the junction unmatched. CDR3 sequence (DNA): TGTGCCAGCAGAAGCGGGAGTACCTACGAGCAGTACTTC. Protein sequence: CASRSGSTYEQYF.

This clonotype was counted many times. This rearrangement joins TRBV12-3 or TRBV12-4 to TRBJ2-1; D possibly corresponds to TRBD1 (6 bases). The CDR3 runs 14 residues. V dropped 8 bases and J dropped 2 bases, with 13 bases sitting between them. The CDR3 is CASATGRAYNEQFF. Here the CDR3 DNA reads TGTGCCAGCGCTACAGGGCGGGCCTACAATGAGCAGTTCTTC.

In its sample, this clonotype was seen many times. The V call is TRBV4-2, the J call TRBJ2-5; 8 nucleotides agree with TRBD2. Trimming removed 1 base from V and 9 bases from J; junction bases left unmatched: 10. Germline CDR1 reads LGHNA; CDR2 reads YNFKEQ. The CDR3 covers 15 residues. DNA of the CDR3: TGTGCCAGCAGCCAAGGAACTAGCGGTCCGGGGGCCCAGTACTTC. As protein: CASSQGTSGPGAQYF.

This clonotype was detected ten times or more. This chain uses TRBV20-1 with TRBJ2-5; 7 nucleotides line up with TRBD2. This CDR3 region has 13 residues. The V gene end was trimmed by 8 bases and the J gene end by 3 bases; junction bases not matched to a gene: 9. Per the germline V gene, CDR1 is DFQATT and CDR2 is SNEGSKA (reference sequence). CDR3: CSPAGWDEETQYF. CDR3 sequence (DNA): TGCAGTCCAGCGGGATGGGATGAAGAGACCCAGTACTTC.

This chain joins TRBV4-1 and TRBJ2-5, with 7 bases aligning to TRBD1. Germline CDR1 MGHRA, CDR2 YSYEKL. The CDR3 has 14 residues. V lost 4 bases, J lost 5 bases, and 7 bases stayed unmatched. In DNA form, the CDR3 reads TGCGCCAGCAGCCCACGACAGGGAATGGAGACCCAGTACTTC. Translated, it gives CASSPRQGMETQYF.

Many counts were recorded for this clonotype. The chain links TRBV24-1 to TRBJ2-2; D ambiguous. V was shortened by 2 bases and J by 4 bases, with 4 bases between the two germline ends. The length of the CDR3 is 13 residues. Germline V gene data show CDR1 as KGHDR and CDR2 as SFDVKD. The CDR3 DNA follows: TGTGCCACCAGTGATTATAGCACCGGGGAGCTGTTTTTT. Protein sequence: CATSDYSTGELFF.

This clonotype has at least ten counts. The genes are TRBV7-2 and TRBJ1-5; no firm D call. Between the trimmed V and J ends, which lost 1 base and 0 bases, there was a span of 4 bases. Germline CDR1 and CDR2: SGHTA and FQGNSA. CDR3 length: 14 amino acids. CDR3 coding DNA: TGTGCCAGCAGCTTAGACCATAGCAATCAGCCCCAGCATTTT. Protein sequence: CASSLDHSNQPQHF. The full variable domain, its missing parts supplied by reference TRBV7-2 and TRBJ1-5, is GAGVSQSPSNKVTEKGKDVELRCDPISGHTALYWYRQSLGQGLEFLIYFQGNSAPDKSGLPSDRFSAERTGGSVSTLTIQRTQQEDSAVYLCASSLDHSNQPQHFGDGTRLSIL.

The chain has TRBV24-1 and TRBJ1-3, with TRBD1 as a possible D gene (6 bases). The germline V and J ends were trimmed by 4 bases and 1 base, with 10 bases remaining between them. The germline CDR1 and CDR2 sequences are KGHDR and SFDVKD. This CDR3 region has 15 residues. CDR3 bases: TGTGCCACCAGTGACCCAGGGGAATCTGGAAACACCATATATTTT. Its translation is CATSDPGESGNTIYF.

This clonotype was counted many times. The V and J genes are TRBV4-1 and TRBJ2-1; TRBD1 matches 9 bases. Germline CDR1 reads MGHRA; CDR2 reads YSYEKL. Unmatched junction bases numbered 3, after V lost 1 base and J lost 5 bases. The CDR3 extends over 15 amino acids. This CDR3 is CASSQGQGGNNEQFF. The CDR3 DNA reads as TGCGCCAGCAGCCAAGGACAGGGGGGCAACAATGAGCAGTTCTTC.

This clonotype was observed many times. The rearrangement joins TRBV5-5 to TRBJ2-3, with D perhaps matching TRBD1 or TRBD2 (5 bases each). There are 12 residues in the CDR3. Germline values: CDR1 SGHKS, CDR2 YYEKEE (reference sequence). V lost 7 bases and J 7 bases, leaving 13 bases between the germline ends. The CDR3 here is CASGTLAHTQYF. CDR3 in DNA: TGTGCCAGCGGGACCCTAGCACATACGCAGTATTTT.

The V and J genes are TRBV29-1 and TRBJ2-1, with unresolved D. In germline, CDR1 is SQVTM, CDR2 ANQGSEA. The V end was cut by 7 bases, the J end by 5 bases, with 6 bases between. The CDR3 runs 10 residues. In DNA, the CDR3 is TGCAGCGGTTTTAACAATGAGCAGTTCTTC. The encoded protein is CSGFNNEQFF.

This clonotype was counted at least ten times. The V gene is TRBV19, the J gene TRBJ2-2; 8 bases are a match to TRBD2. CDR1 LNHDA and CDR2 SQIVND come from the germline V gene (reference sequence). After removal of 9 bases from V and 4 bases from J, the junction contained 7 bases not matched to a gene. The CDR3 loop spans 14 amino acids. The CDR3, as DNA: TGTGCCAGCGACAGGACTAGCATCACCGGGGAGCTGTTTTTT. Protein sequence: CASDRTSITGELFF.

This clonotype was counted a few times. Here the CDR3 reads CASSIGGGRLHEQFF. The CDR3 DNA is TGTGCCAGCAGCATTGGCGGGGGTCGCCTTCATGAGCAGTTCTTC. This rearrangement joins TRBV7-9 to TRBJ2-1; TRBD2 aligns across 7 bases. The germline CDR1 and CDR2 sequences are SEHNR and FQNEAQ (reference sequence). The CDR3 loop spans 15 amino acids. Losses at the gene ends were 5 bases for V and 8 bases for J; bases not matched to a gene: 12.

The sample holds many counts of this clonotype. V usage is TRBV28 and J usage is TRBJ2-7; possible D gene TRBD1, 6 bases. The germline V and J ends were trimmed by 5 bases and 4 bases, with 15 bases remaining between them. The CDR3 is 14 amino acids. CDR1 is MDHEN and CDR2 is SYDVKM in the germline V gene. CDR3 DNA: TGTGCCAGCAGTCCTCAGACAGGATTATACGAGCAGTACTTC. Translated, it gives CASSPQTGLYEQYF.

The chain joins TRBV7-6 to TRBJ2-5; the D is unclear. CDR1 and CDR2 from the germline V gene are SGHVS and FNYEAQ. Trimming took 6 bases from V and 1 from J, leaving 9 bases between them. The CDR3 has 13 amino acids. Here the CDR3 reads CASSSRSQETQYF. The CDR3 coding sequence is TGTGCCAGCAGTTCTCGGTCCCAAGAGACCCAGTACTTC.

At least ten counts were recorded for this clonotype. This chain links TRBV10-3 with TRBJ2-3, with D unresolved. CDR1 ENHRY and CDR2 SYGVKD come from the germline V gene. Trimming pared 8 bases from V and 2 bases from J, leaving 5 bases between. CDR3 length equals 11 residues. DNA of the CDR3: TGTGCCATCTTGACCACAGATACGCAGTATTTT. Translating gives CAILTTDTQYF.

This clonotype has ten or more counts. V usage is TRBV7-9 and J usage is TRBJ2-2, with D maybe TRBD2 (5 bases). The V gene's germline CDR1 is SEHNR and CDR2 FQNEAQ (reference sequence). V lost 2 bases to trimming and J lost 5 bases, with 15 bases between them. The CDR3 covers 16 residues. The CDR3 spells CASSLLAGIGTGELFF. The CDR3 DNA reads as TGTGCCAGCAGCTTACTGGCGGGCATTGGGACCGGGGAGCTGTTTTTT.

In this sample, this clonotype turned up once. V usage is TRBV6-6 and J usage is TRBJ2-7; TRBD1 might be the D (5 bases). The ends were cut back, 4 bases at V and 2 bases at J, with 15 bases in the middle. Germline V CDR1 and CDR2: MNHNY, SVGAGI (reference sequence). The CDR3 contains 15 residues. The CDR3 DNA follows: TGTGCCAGCAGTTCCCGTCTATTGGGGCCCTACGAGCAGTACTTC. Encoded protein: CASSSRLLGPYEQYF.

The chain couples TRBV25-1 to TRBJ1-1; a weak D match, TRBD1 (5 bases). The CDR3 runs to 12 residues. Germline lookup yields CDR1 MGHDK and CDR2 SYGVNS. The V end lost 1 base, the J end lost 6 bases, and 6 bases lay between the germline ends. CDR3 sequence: CASSESGAEAFF. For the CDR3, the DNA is TGTGCCAGCAGTGAATCGGGGGCTGAAGCTTTCTTT.

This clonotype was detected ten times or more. CDR3 sequence (DNA): TGTGCCAGCACCCCCGCTGGGGTGCTAGCGAAGCAGTTCTTC. As protein: CASTPAGVLAKQFF. The V call is TRBV7-2, the J call TRBJ2-1, with D perhaps TRBD2 (6 bases). V was pared by 7 bases and J by 11 bases, with 21 bases between. CDR3 length: 14 residues. The V gene's germline CDR1 is SGHTA and CDR2 FQGNSA.

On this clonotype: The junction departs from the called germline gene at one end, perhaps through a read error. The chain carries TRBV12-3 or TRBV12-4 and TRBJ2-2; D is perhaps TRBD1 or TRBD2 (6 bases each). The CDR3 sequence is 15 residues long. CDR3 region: CASSFRGAKTGELFF. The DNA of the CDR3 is TGTGCCAGCAGTTTTAGGGGGGCGAAGACCGGGGAGCTGTTTTTT.